There are a few counts of the clone carrying this T cell receptor (beta chain). This record belongs to a study of metastatic and nonmetastatic thyroid tumors. Study overall: Repertoire data that came from the blood and tumor or nodule tissue of malignant and benign thyroid patients were compared.

TCRdb re-analyzed the PCR reads through MiXCR. The top ten clones hold around 27% of a sample with 11,000 to 15,000 clones, roughly 3.5% of them seen once. Germline CDR1 reads SGHNT; CDR2 reads YENEEA. Trimming removed 1 base at V and 5 bases at J, with 6 bases between. The CDR3 covers 13 residues. Thyroid surgery was performed in patients who had received no treatment beforehand. This receptor was obtained from a female donor with papillary thyroid cancer or a benign thyroid nodule (not recorded which). Some clones in this sample may be carry-over from other donors' samples. The material sequenced was tumor tissue. The chain recombines TRBV11-3 with TRBJ2-1; D call uncertain. CDR3 in amino acids: CASSLGENNEQFF. In DNA, the CDR3 is TGTGCCAGCAGCTTAGGAGAGAACAATGAGCAGTTCTTC.